This T cell receptor (beta chain) is drawn from a study of Ad26.COV2.S vaccination and SARS-CoV-2 variants. Study context: Doses of Ad26.COV2.S were injected into muscle once or twice, 56 days apart.

This clone was observed a few times. Its antigen is currently unknown. Trimming pared 6 bases from V and 3 bases from J, leaving 17 bases between. Germline loops: CDR1 SQVTM, CDR2 ANQGSEA. The CDR3 loop spans 14 amino acids. Treatment denoted: 15 to 20 received Ad26.COV2.S at low or high dose, single or two shots; several received placebo; per-sample allocation not given. Day 63 following the first vaccine or placebo injection was when the samples were taken. Expression of Wuhan-strain SARS-CoV-2 spike came from the Ad26 vector that formed the vaccine. Study outcomes and limitations: Breadth of non-spike TCRs did not differ between vaccinees and placebo recipients.

Clones were read by immunoSEQ multiplex PCR, and TCRdb kept only the in-frame ones, dropping some. The sample yields hundreds of thousands of clones, 92% seen once. J is TRBJ1-1 and V is TRBV29-1; D uncertain. The TCR originated in a person between 18 and 65 years old who received the Ad26.COV2.S COVID-19 vaccine or a placebo. Sequencing was performed on peripheral blood, taken in a trial of Ad26.COV2.S vaccine versus placebo. The chain's CDR3 is CSVDFRRMDTEAFF. CDR3 bases: TGCAGCGTGGATTTTAGGAGAATGGACACTGAAGCTTTCTTT.